The 19 T cell receptor beta chains in this list originate from one sample, sequenced in a study of response to subunit inactivated influenza vaccine. TCRdb fed the RT-PCR reads into MiXCR, producing one record per CDR3 protein. The sample has about 480,000 distinct CDR3 sequences; around 13% are singletons. The source material was PBMCs from blood, sampled roughly 46 days after vaccination. These receptors were obtained from a man aged 50-59 years who received an inactivated influenza vaccine.

The table lists this clonotype with a few counts. For the CDR3, the DNA is TGTGCCAGCAGTACTGTCCCCACAGATACGCAGTATTTT. Its translation is CASSTVPTDTQYF. V is TRBV28 and J is TRBJ2-3, with unresolved D. This CDR3 spans 13 amino acids. The germline CDR1 and CDR2 sequences are MDHEN and SYDVKM. V was cut by 5 bases and J by 2 bases, with 8 bases left in between.

This clonotype was seen a handful of times. This chain links TRBV6-1 with TRBJ2-7, with a tentative D call TRBD2 (5 bases). The CDR3 extends over 15 amino acids. Germline V gene lookup returns CDR1 MNHNS and CDR2 SASEGT. Deletions cut 5 bases from V and 2 bases from J, with 16 bases between. The CDR3 sequence is CASSHLRTVTYEQYF. The CDR3 region has the DNA TGTGCCAGCAGTCATCTAAGGACTGTAACCTACGAGCAGTACTTC.

The chain recombines TRBV20-1 with TRBJ2-3; TRBD1 aligns across 8 bases. V trimming: 5 bases; J trimming: 2 bases; junction bases outside the gene matches: 9. Per the germline V gene, CDR1 is DFQATT and CDR2 is SNEGSKA (reference sequence). This CDR3 has 15 amino acids. This CDR3 is CSAGQGALTTDTQYF. The CDR3 nucleotides are TGCAGTGCTGGACAGGGAGCCCTGACCACAGATACGCAGTATTTT.

V usage is TRBV30 and J usage is TRBJ2-5; 9 nucleotides align to TRBD1. Losses at the gene ends were 3 bases for V and 5 bases for J; bases not matched to a gene: 7. This CDR3 is 14 amino acids long. Germline V lookup: CDR1 GTSNPN, CDR2 SVGIG (reference sequence). The CDR3 loop is CAWRQQGASETQYF. The DNA of the CDR3 is TGTGCCTGGAGACAACAGGGGGCTTCGGAGACCCAGTACTTC.

This clonotype was seen only a few times. The chain recombines TRBV20-1 with TRBJ1-5; D is perhaps TRBD1 (5 bases). Germline CDR1 is DFQATT and CDR2 is SNEGSKA (reference sequence). There are 16 residues in the CDR3. The V gene lost 0 bases and the J gene lost 0 bases, with 12 bases spanning the gap. The CDR3 DNA sequence: TGCAGTGCTAGAGACGGGGGAAGCTATAGCAATCAGCCCCAGCATTTT. It yields the protein CSARDGGSYSNQPQHF.

The chain couples TRBV15 to TRBJ2-1; tentatively, D is TRBD1 or TRBD2 (5 bases each). Trimming left V 1 base short and J 0 bases short, with 31 bases between. The CDR3 runs 23 residues. Germline V gene sequence: CDR1 LNHNV, CDR2 YYDKDF (reference sequence). CDR3 protein: CATSRGPRGRDVIELSSYNEQFF. The CDR3 DNA sequence: TGTGCCACCAGCAGAGGCCCCCGGGGCAGGGACGTTATCGAACTGAGCTCCTACAATGAGCAGTTCTTC. The full variable domain, its missing parts supplied by reference TRBV15 and TRBJ2-1, is DAMVIQNPRYQVTQFGKPVTLSCSQTLNHNVMYWYQQKSSQAPKLLFHYYDKDFNNEADTPDNFQSRRPNTSFCFLDIRSPGLGDTAMYLCATSRGPRGRDVIELSSYNEQFFGPGTRLTVL.

This clonotype was detected many times. This sequence joins TRBV3-1 and TRBJ2-7; TRBD1 aligns across 7 bases. In germline, CDR1 is LGHDT, CDR2 YNNKEL (reference sequence). The ends lost 6 bases at V and 2 bases at J; junction bases unmatched: 10. The CDR3 loop spans 15 amino acids. CDR3 protein: CASSRRLDRPYEQYF. The DNA of the CDR3 is TGTGCCAGCAGTAGACGACTGGACAGGCCCTACGAGCAGTACTTC.

The chain is built from TRBV20-1 and TRBJ2-7; D gene unclear. This CDR3 has 13 amino acids. The V and J ends lost 5 bases and 5 bases respectively, with 16 bases between them. Germline V gene lookup returns CDR1 DFQATT and CDR2 SNEGSKA (reference sequence). CDR3 coding DNA: TGCAGTGCTCTCCCCAAGGAAGGTAACGAGCAGTACTTC. Translating it yields CSALPKEGNEQYF.

This clonotype was detected a few times. In nucleotides, the CDR3 is TGTGCCAGCAGCCAAGAGGCCCAGTTTCTTAACTATGGCTACACCTTC. Translation gives CASSQEAQFLNYGYTF. This chain joins TRBV4-2 and TRBJ1-2; D is ambiguous. The V end lost 0 bases, the J end lost 1 base, and 12 bases lay between the germline ends. Looked up from germline, CDR1 is LGHNA and CDR2 is YNFKEQ. This CDR3 spans 16 amino acids.

This clonotype was observed many times. The chain is built from TRBV29-1 and TRBJ2-7; 10 bases match TRBD1. CDR3 length: 13 residues. J lost 5 bases, V lost 3 bases, and 4 bases had no gene match. CDR1 SQVTM and CDR2 ANQGSEA come from the germline V gene. CDR3 DNA sequence: TGCAGCGTTGACAGGGGACAGGGGAACGAGCAGTACTTC. Its protein is CSVDRGQGNEQYF.

This clonotype was observed a few times. The chain has TRBV6-5 and TRBJ2-3, with a weak D call TRBD1 (5 bases). CDR1 MNHEY and CDR2 SVGAGI come from the germline V gene. V lost 0 bases and J lost 0, with 10 bases in between. The CDR3 totals 16 residues. CDR3 bases: TGTGCCAGCAGTTACTCGAGACAGCAAAGCACAGATACGCAGTATTTT. Translated, it gives CASSYSRQQSTDTQYF.

This clonotype occurred a few times. The chain is built from TRBV5-1 and TRBJ2-1, with a possible D match to TRBD2 (6 bases). V was cut by 2 bases and J by 5 bases, with 11 bases left in between. There are 14 residues in the CDR3. CDR1 SGHRS and CDR2 YFSETQ come from the germline V gene. CDR3 sequence reads: CASSFGGLHNEQFF. The CDR3 region has the DNA TGCGCCAGCAGCTTCGGGGGACTTCACAATGAGCAGTTCTTC.

This clonotype appeared many times. The chain combines TRBV20-1 with TRBJ2-1; 8 bases line up with TRBD2. Germline loops: CDR1 DFQATT, CDR2 SNEGSKA (reference sequence). The CDR3 has 16 residues. Unmatched junction bases numbered 12, after V lost 1 base and J lost 7 bases. The CDR3 loop is CSARVLTLADSNEQFF. The CDR3 coding sequence is TGCAGTGCTAGAGTTTTGACACTAGCGGACTCTAATGAGCAGTTCTTC.

This clonotype has only a few counts. The chain combines TRBV9 with TRBJ2-1; 10 bases fit TRBD2. The CDR3 is made up of 15 amino acids. Per the germline V gene, CDR1 is SGDLS and CDR2 is YYNGEE. The V and J ends lost 0 bases and 10 bases, in that order; junction bases with no gene match: 7. The CDR3 DNA follows: TGTGCCAGCAGCGTAGAGCCTAGCGGGAGTGGCGAGCAGTTCTTC. Protein sequence: CASSVEPSGSGEQFF.

A note on this clonotype: The CDR3 carries no conserved terminal phenylalanine or tryptophan, so it likely arises from a read error. The J gene is TRBJ2-7, the V gene TRBV20-1, with D maybe TRBD2 (6 bases). The germline V gene has CDR1 DFQATT and CDR2 SNEGSKA (reference sequence). With 0 bases removed from V and 1 base from J, the gap between germline ends came to 13 bases. CDR3 length: 15 amino acids. CDR3 region: CSARERGVVSYEQYL. The CDR3 bases are TGCAGTGCTAGAGAGCGGGGAGTAGTGTCCTACGAGCAGTACTTA.

This clonotype showed up just a few times. The V call is TRBV5-5, the J call TRBJ2-5; TRBD2 matches 10 bases. CDR3 length equals 17 residues. J lost 5 bases, V lost 0 bases, and 10 bases had no gene match. Per germline, CDR1 SGHKS and CDR2 YYEKEE (reference sequence). The DNA of the CDR3 is TGTGCCAGCAGCTTGGCGGCGAGCGGGAGGGCCAGTGAGACCCAGTACTTC. It codes for CASSLAASGRASETQYF.

This clonotype was recorded a few times. The chain employs TRBV20-1 and TRBJ1-5; a weak D match, TRBD1 (6 bases). CDR1 is DFQATT, CDR2 SNEGSKA, per germline (reference sequence). The CDR3 covers 14 residues. V shed 6 bases and J shed 5 bases, with 17 bases lying between them. The CDR3 region is CSANLGGQHQPQHF. The DNA of the CDR3 is TGCAGTGCGAACTTGGGGGGGCAGCATCAGCCCCAGCATTTT.

This rearrangement joins TRBV2 to TRBJ2-5; D ambiguous. Trimming took 6 bases from V and 5 from J, leaving 13 bases between them. The CDR3 has 13 residues. CDR1 SNHLY and CDR2 FYNNEI come from the germline V gene. The CDR3 is CASSPFPRETQYF. The CDR3 nucleotides are TGTGCCAGCAGCCCCTTCCCCAGGGAGACCCAGTACTTC.

The sample holds a few counts of this clonotype. This chain connects TRBV5-1 to TRBJ2-5, with a possible D match to TRBD1 (6 bases). The CDR3 sequence is 15 residues long. Trimming shortened V by 4 bases and J by 0 bases, and 13 bases separated the two germline ends. CDR1 is SGHRS and CDR2 is YFSETQ in the germline V gene. CDR3 nucleotide sequence: TGCGCCAGCAGCACACACAGGGCTAACCAAGAGACCCAGTACTTC. Protein: CASSTHRANQETQYF.